Following are 28 T cell receptor beta chains from one sample sequenced in a study of identical twins. TCRdb re-called the 5' RACE reads through MiXCR, storing one row per CDR3 protein. The sample lists 1.5 million to 2 million distinct CDR3 sequences; about 30% were seen once. The sample taken for sequencing was cord blood. Source of these receptors: a newborn girl in good health.

J is TRBJ2-7 and V is TRBV27, with D maybe TRBD2 (6 bases). This CDR3 has 15 amino acids. Deletions cut 5 bases from V and 7 bases from J, with 21 bases between. CDR1 is MNHEY and CDR2 is SMNVEV in the germline V gene (reference sequence). CDR3 sequence: CASSGYPGVYNEQYF. For the CDR3, the DNA is TGTGCCAGCAGTGGGTACCCGGGAGTGTACAATGAGCAGTACTTC.

About this clonotype: Germline is not matched at one junction end, which may reflect a read error. The rearrangement links TRBV12-5 to TRBJ1-1; 9 bases match TRBD1. CDR1 is LGHNT, CDR2 FRNRAP, per germline. The CDR3 covers 18 residues. The CDR3 nucleotides are TGTGCTAGTGGTCTGGTTTTGGGTCAGGACAGGGGAAGCACTGAAGCTTTCTTT. Its protein product is CASGLVLGQDRGSTEAFF.

V and J are TRBV28 and TRBJ2-1; 10 bases map to TRBD1. Germline CDR1 and CDR2: MDHEN and SYDVKM. CDR3 length: 15 amino acids. Trimming took 5 bases from V and 9 from J; bases not matched to a gene: 10. The CDR3 here is CASSPSGQGSGEQFF. The DNA for the CDR3 is TGTGCCAGCAGTCCTTCGGGACAGGGGAGCGGTGAGCAGTTCTTC.

This clonotype was seen only a few times. This chain joins TRBV29-1 and TRBJ1-2; D is uncertain. Trimming left V 4 bases short and J 1 base short, with 10 bases between. The germline V gene encodes CDR1 SQVTM and CDR2 ANQGSEA. The CDR3 is made up of 13 amino acids. The CDR3 DNA follows: TGCAGCGTTGCTGGACCTATTAACTATGGCTACACCTTC. Protein: CSVAGPINYGYTF.

This clonotype was seen a few times. This chain connects TRBV20-1 to TRBJ2-7; D possibly corresponds to TRBD1 (6 bases). CDR3 size: 12 residues. CDR1 is DFQATT, CDR2 SNEGSKA, per germline (reference sequence). V shed 6 bases and J shed 5 bases, with 14 bases lying between them. The CDR3 spells CSAQLAGDEQYF. The CDR3 nucleotides are TGCAGTGCCCAACTCGCAGGGGACGAGCAGTACTTC.

The chain uses TRBV6-2 or TRBV6-3 and TRBJ2-7, with 8 bases that match TRBD1. The CDR3 loop spans 15 amino acids. The trim removed 2 bases at V and 3 bases at J, leaving 6 bases unmatched. Germline CDR1 is MNHEY and CDR2 is SVGEGT. CDR3 sequence (DNA): TGTGCCAGCAGTTACGCAGGGGGCTCCGTCTACGAGCAGTACTTC. Its translation: CASSYAGGSVYEQYF.

The V call is TRBV25-1, the J call TRBJ2-3; D may be TRBD1 (6 bases). V lost 3 bases, J lost 2 bases, and 12 bases lay in between. In germline, CDR1 is MGHDK, CDR2 SYGVNS. The CDR3 totals 15 residues. CDR3 in amino acids: CASSDLRDNTDTQYF. The CDR3 bases are TGTGCCAGCAGTGATCTCCGGGACAACACAGATACGCAGTATTTT.

This clonotype has more than one count but fewer than ten. The V gene is TRBV12-3 or TRBV12-4, the J gene TRBJ2-3; D is tentatively TRBD1 or TRBD2 (6 bases each). This CDR3 region has 14 residues. The V and J ends lost 5 bases and 4 bases respectively, with 13 bases between them. The CDR3 sequence: CASSLTGASDTQYF. CDR3 in DNA: TGTGCCAGCAGTCTAACGGGGGCCTCAGATACGCAGTATTTT.

This clonotype was found many times. This chain links TRBV4-2 with TRBJ2-1; perhaps TRBD2 as D (6 bases). CDR3 length: 13 residues. V dropped 1 base and J dropped 9 bases, with 10 bases sitting between them. Germline V gene lookup returns CDR1 LGHNA and CDR2 YNFKEQ. CDR3 DNA: TGTGCCAGCAGCCAAGGACCGACTAGTGAGCAGTTCTTC. It specifies CASSQGPTSEQFF.

The chain recombines TRBV12-3 or TRBV12-4 with TRBJ2-5; 7 bases align to TRBD2. V dropped 5 bases and J dropped 4; count of bases not matched to a gene: 7. The CDR3 runs 14 residues. In DNA, the CDR3 is TGTGCCAGCAGTCCCGGTTGGGGGGGAGAGACCCAGTACTTC. It specifies CASSPGWGGETQYF.

The V gene is TRBV5-1, the J gene TRBJ2-3, with 9 bases lining up with TRBD1. J lost 0 bases, V lost 3 bases, and 5 bases had no gene match. Germline V gene data show CDR1 as SGHRS and CDR2 as YFSETQ. This CDR3 contains 16 residues. CDR3 loop: CASSSMGQGSTDTQYF. CDR3 coding DNA: TGCGCCAGCAGCTCCATGGGACAGGGTAGCACAGATACGCAGTATTTT.

This clonotype was observed a few times. This sequence joins TRBV10-3 and TRBJ2-7; 14 nucleotides match TRBD2. The V segment lost 2 bases and the J segment 12 bases; nucleotides outside the gene matches: 6. The CDR3 is 14 residues long. Germline CDR1 is ENHRY and CDR2 is SYGVKD. CDR3 DNA: TGTGCCATCAGTGAGGGACTAGCGGGAGGCCCCCGGTACTTC. Encoded protein: CAISEGLAGGPRYF.

Concerning this clonotype itself: The conserved final phenylalanine or tryptophan is absent from the CDR3, which likely points to a read error. The chain is built from TRBV20-1 and TRBJ2-1; D is possibly TRBD1 (6 bases). The CDR3 contains 15 residues. The V gene's germline CDR1 is DFQATT and CDR2 SNEGSKA (reference sequence). The V end was cut by 2 bases, the J end by 9 bases, with 20 bases between. The CDR3 coding sequence is TGCAGTGCTAGACCTACCCAGGCGATCAGGGGTGAGCAGTTCGTC. This sequence encodes CSARPTQAIRGEQFV.

The rearrangement links TRBV7-9 to TRBJ1-6; D is unclear. Trimming removed 1 base at V and 6 bases at J, with 10 bases between. Germline V gene lookup returns CDR1 SEHNR and CDR2 FQNEAQ (reference sequence). The CDR3 extends over 15 amino acids. The CDR3 spells CASSLGGIGNSPLHF. In DNA, the CDR3 is TGTGCCAGCAGCTTAGGGGGAATTGGTAATTCACCCCTCCACTTT.

The rearrangement links TRBV2 to TRBJ2-4, with 8 bases matching TRBD2. The end of the DNA is better explained by TRBJ2-5, so the J call may be wrong. The germline gives CDR1 SNHLY, CDR2 FYNNEI. The CDR3 is 15 residues long. The DNA of the CDR3 is TGTGCCAGCAGTGAAACGGGAGGGCCTGTTGAGACCCAGTACTTC. Amino acids: CASSETGGPVETQYF.

The chain employs TRBV6-6 and TRBJ2-3; 10 positions match TRBD2. V lost 4 bases and J lost 6; bases outside the gene matches: 13. The CDR3 is made up of 17 amino acids. In germline, CDR1 is MNHNY, CDR2 SVGAGI (reference sequence). The chain's CDR3 is CASSFGTSVSRGDTQYF. The CDR3 DNA is TGTGCCAGCAGTTTCGGGACTAGCGTCTCGCGAGGGGATACGCAGTATTTT.

The chain carries TRBV9 and TRBJ1-2; no definite D call. CDR3 length: 12 residues. Trimming removed 4 bases from V and 8 bases from J, with 12 bases in between. CDR1 is SGDLS, CDR2 YYNGEE, per germline. CDR3 in amino acids: CASSYWPGGYTF. CDR3 in DNA: TGTGCCAGCAGCTATTGGCCGGGGGGCTACACCTTC. Variable domain in full (rest from reference TRBV9 and TRBJ1-2): DSGVTQTPKHLITATGQRVTLRCSPRSGDLSVYWYQQSLDQGLQFLIQYYNGEERAKGNILERFSAQQFPDLHSELNLSSLELGDSALYFCASSYWPGGYTFGSGTRLTVV.

The chain carries TRBV27 and TRBJ1-5; D possibly corresponds to TRBD1 (6 bases). The CDR3 is 12 residues long. Trimming cost V 5 bases and J 10 bases, with 12 bases left between them. In germline, CDR1 is MNHEY, CDR2 SMNVEV (reference sequence). CDR3 DNA: TGTGCCAGCAGTGCGGAGGGGGGCCCCCAGCATTTT. It codes for CASSAEGGPQHF.

This clonotype turned up a few times. The chain is built from TRBV12-3 or TRBV12-4 and TRBJ2-7; D call uncertain. TRBJ2-5 matches the DNA end more closely, so the J call is doubtful. The CDR3 extends over 13 amino acids. CDR3 amino acids: CASSFTRVGTQYF. The CDR3 DNA is TGTGCCAGCAGTTTCACTCGGGTGGGGACCCAGTACTTC.

This clonotype occurred many times. The chain employs TRBV9 and TRBJ2-7, with D perhaps TRBD1 (6 bases). This CDR3 is 14 amino acids long. Trimming left V 4 bases short and J 3 bases short, with 14 bases between. Germline loops: CDR1 SGDLS, CDR2 YYNGEE. This CDR3 reads CASSLDRINYEQYF. The CDR3 nucleotides are TGTGCCAGCAGCCTAGACAGGATCAACTACGAGCAGTACTTC.

This clonotype was seen repeatedly, ten times or more. The chain recombines TRBV28 with TRBJ2-7; 8 bases line up with TRBD1. The CDR3 spans 15 residues. Germline V gene sequence: CDR1 MDHEN, CDR2 SYDVKM. V lost 3 bases to trimming and J lost 1 base; unmatched junction nucleotides: 5. CDR3 protein: CASSLWTGLSYEQYF. Here the CDR3 DNA reads TGTGCCAGCAGTTTGTGGACAGGGTTGTCCTACGAGCAGTACTTC.

The chain is built from TRBV6-2 or TRBV6-3 and TRBJ2-1; TRBD2 aligns across 15 bases. Germline V gene lookup returns CDR1 MNHEY and CDR2 SVGEGT. V lost 4 bases, J lost 9 bases, and 4 bases stayed unmatched. The CDR3 contains 15 residues. This chain's CDR3 is CASSSWTSGRVEQFF. CDR3 nucleotide sequence: TGTGCCAGCAGTTCCTGGACTAGCGGGAGGGTTGAGCAGTTCTTC.

This clonotype was detected many times. The chain is built from TRBV29-1 and TRBJ2-5; TRBD2 aligns across 7 bases. Per the germline V gene, CDR1 is SQVTM and CDR2 is ANQGSEA. This CDR3 has 12 residues. The junction had 1 base not matched to a gene; V was cut back by 2 bases and J by 4 bases. CDR3 in amino acids: CSVEWGGETQYF. CDR3 sequence (DNA): TGCAGCGTTGAATGGGGGGGAGAGACCCAGTACTTC.

V and J are TRBV20-1 and TRBJ2-3, with 8 bases aligning to TRBD1. The germline CDR1 and CDR2 sequences are DFQATT and SNEGSKA (reference sequence). The CDR3 extends over 13 amino acids. Trimming cost V 3 bases and J 2 bases; bases outside gene matches: 1. In nucleotides, the CDR3 is TGCAGTGCTAGGGGACAGGTCACAGATACGCAGTATTTT. Amino acid sequence: CSARGQVTDTQYF.

The V call is TRBV6-6, the J call TRBJ2-2, with D perhaps TRBD2 (5 bases). This CDR3 contains 13 residues. Germline CDR1 and CDR2: MNHNY and SVGAGI (reference sequence). Between the trimmed V and J ends, which lost 8 bases and 4 bases, there was a span of 11 bases. The CDR3 nucleotides are TGTGCCAGCGGACTTGTGGGCACCGGGGAGCTGTTTTTT. This codes for CASGLVGTGELFF.

This clonotype was observed a handful of times. The chain joins TRBV14 to TRBJ2-4; the D is unclear. The V gene's germline CDR1 is SGHDN and CDR2 FVKESK. Between the trimmed V and J ends, which lost 1 base and 13 bases, there was a span of 8 bases. The length of the CDR3 is 11 residues. In nucleotides, the CDR3 is TGTGCCAGCAGCCAAGCTTTTGTGCAGTACTTC. Protein: CASSQAFVQYF.

The rearrangement links TRBV5-1 to TRBJ1-1; possibly TRBD1 for D (5 bases). CDR3 size: 16 residues. The germline V gene has CDR1 SGHRS and CDR2 YFSETQ. V dropped 3 bases and J dropped 0 bases, with 15 bases sitting between them. The CDR3, as DNA: TGCGCCAGCAGCTCGGGACTTCGGGGATTGAACACTGAAGCTTTCTTT. Translation: CASSSGLRGLNTEAFF.

The genes are TRBV2 and TRBJ1-6; 9 nucleotides line up with TRBD1. CDR1 and CDR2 (germline): SNHLY, FYNNEI. Trimming cost V 6 bases and J 7 bases; bases outside gene matches: 4. The CDR3 spans 14 residues. The CDR3 region is CASRRTGENSPLHF. Written as DNA, the CDR3 is TGTGCCAGCAGGAGGACAGGGGAGAATTCACCCCTCCACTTT. The complete variable domain, with remaining parts taken from reference TRBV2 and TRBJ1-6, reads EPEVTQTPSHQVTQMGQEVILRCVPISNHLYFYWYRQILGQKVEFLVSFYNNEISEKSEIFDDQFSVERPDGSNFTLKIRSTKLEDSAMYFCASRRTGENSPLHFGNGTRLTVT.